A selection of T cell receptor beta chains follows, all from one sample in a study of shared clonotypes between healthy human individuals. Only in-frame clones appear in the TCRdb table, and some are missing; sequencing was by immunoSEQ multiplex PCR. The sample holds about 980,000 clones, around 80% seen once. Sequenced sample: memory CD4+ T cells sorted from blood. These TCRs come from a man younger than 35 in good health. CDR3s include the opening cysteine and the closing phenylalanine or tryptophan. D genes are given only for firm matches. Clone size is shown for a subset of rows, as once, few, many or a class of expanded clone.

cdr3_length j_call d_call clone_size v_call cdr3_nt cdr3_aa
16 TRBJ2-3 TRBD2 NA TRBV7-2 TGTGCCAGCAGCTTAGCCTGGACTAGCGGAGGAGATACGCAGTATTTT CASSLAWTSGGDTQYF
16 TRBJ2-2 NA NA TRBV19 TGTGCCAGTAGCCCGCGTACGGGGTTGACTGGCGGGGAGCTGTTTTTT CASSPRTGLTGGELFF
15 TRBJ2-7 TRBD2 NA TRBV6-1 TGTGCCAGCAGTAGAGGGACTAGCGGGACCTACGAGCAGTACTTC CASSRGTSGTYEQYF
17 TRBJ1-4 TRBD1 NA TRBV30 TGTGCCTGGAGGACAGGGAGACTCTCGGCAACTAATGAAAAACTGTTTTTT CAWRTGRLSATNEKLFF
14 TRBJ1-1 NA NA TRBV9 TGTGCCAGCAGCGCGTCGACAGCGAGCACTGAAGCTTTCTTT CASSASTASTEAFF
17 TRBJ2-1 TRBD2 NA TRBV7-2 TGTGCCAGCAGCTTAGTGGCTCTAGCGGGGGGTTACAATGAGCAGTTCTTC CASSLVALAGGYNEQFF
13 TRBJ1-2 NA NA TRBV6-5 TGTGCCAGCAGCCCGGGCCGGATGGGTGGCTACACCTTC CASSPGRMGGYTF
13 TRBJ1-2 NA NA TRBV30 TGTGCCTGGAGCAGACAACAGGGACTCCAGGACACCTTC CAWSRQQGLQDTF
15 TRBJ1-6 NA NA TRBV14 TGTGCCAGCAGCCAAATACAGGGATATAATTCACCCCTCCACTTT CASSQIQGYNSPLHF
15 TRBJ2-3 NA NA TRBV5-1 TGCGCCAGCAGCTTGGGGGCCAAATCCACAGATACGCAGTATTTT CASSLGAKSTDTQYF
16 TRBJ2-1 TRBD2 NA TRBV7-2 TGTGCCAGCAGCTCGTATAGAGCGGGAGCTTACAATGAGCAGTTCTTC CASSSYRAGAYNEQFF
15 TRBJ2-3 TRBD1 NA TRBV10-2 TGCGCCAGCAGTGGCGGACAGGGGGGCACAGATACGCAGTATTTT CASSGGQGGTDTQYF
15 TRBJ2-7 NA once TRBV2 TGTGCCAGCAGCGACGTACTCCCAAATTCCTACGAGCAGTACTTC CASSDVLPNSYEQYF
14 TRBJ2-5 TRBD2 NA TRBV2 TGTGCCAGCAGCCTAGCGGGAGTGGGCGAGACCCAGTACTTC CASSLAGVGETQYF
15 TRBJ2-3 NA few TRBV30 TGTGCCTGGAGCCTCGGTGCTAGGCGCACAGATACGCAGTATTTT CAWSLGARRTDTQYF
13 TRBJ1-6 NA NA TRBV2 NA CASILDGNSPLHF
14 TRBJ2-3 NA NA TRBV11-2 TGTGCCAGCAGCTTAGATAGATTAGTCGATACGCAGTATTTT CASSLDRLVDTQYF
14 TRBJ1-1 NA many TRBV7-2 TGTGCCAGCAGCATGACGACCCTGAACACTGAAGCTTTCTTT CASSMTTLNTEAFF
15 TRBJ1-6 NA NA TRBV7-2 TGTGCCAGCAGCCATGGGGGGACGGGAAATTCACCCCTCCACTTT CASSHGGTGNSPLHF
12 TRBJ2-1 NA once TRBV30 TGTGCCTGGACCCTGGGTGGCAATGAGCAGTTCTTC CAWTLGGNEQFF
15 TRBJ1-2 NA few TRBV7-9 TGTGCCAGCAGCTTAGGGGACGGAGCTAACTATGGCTACACCTTC CASSLGDGANYGYTF
13 TRBJ2-7 TRBD1 NA TRBV7-9 TGTGCCAGCAGTTCGAGCCCCGGACAGGGGGTGCACTTC CASSSSPGQGVHF
13 TRBJ1-2 TRBD1 NA TRBV15 TGTGCCACCAGCAGAGATCCGGGTTGGGACAGCTTCTTC CATSRDPGWDSFF
13 TRBJ1-6 NA NA TRBV6-6 TGTGCCAGCAGTTACTCGAAAGGATCACCCCTCCACTTT CASSYSKGSPLHF
15 TRBJ2-7 NA once TRBV7-2 TGTGCCAGCAGCTTAGGGTCAGACATAGCCTACGAGCAGTACTTC CASSLGSDIAYEQYF
16 TRBJ2-2 TRBD2 NA TRBV13 TGTGCCAGCAGAGGTAGCGGGAGGTCAAACACCGGGGAGCTGTTTTTT CASRGSGRSNTGELFF
14 TRBJ1-1 NA NA TRBV19 TGTGCCAGTAGTTCGGCGGGGAAGAACACTGAAGCTTTCTTT CASSSAGKNTEAFF
14 TRBJ2-2 NA NA TRBV5-1 TGCGCCAGCAATCGAGACGGAAACACCGGGGAGCTGTTTTTT CASNRDGNTGELFF
15 TRBJ1-2 NA NA TRBV6-1 TGTGCCAGCAGTGAAGGTCAGACGACTTTCGATGGCTACACCTTC CASSEGQTTFDGYTF